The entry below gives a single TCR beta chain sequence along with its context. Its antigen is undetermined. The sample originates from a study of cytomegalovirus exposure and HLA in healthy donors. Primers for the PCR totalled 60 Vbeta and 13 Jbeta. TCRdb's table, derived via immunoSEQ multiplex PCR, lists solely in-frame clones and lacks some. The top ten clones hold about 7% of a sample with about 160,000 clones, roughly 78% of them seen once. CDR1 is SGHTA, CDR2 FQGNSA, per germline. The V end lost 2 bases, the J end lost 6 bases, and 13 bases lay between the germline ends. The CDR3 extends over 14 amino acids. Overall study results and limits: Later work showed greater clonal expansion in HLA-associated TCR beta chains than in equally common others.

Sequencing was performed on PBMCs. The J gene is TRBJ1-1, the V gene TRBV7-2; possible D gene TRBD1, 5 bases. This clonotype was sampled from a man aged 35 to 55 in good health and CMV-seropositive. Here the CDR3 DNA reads TGTGCCAGCAGCTTACAGGGAGGGGACGCTGAAGCTTTCTTT. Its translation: CASSLQGGDAEAFF.